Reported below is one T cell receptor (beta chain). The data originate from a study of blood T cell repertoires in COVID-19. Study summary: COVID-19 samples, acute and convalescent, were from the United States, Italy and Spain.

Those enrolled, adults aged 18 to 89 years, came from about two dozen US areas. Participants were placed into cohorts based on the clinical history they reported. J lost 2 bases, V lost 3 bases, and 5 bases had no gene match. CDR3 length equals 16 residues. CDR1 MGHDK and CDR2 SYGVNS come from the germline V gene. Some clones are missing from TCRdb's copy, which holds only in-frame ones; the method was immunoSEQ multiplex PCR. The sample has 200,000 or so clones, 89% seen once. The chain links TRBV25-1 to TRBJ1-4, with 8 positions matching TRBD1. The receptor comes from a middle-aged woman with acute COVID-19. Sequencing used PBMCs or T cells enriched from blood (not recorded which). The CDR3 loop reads CASSETGAITNEKLFF. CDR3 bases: TGTGCCAGCAGTGAGACAGGGGCGATCACTAATGAAAAACTGTTTTTT.